This entry lists 13 T cell receptor beta chains sequenced from one sample in a study of T cells in Graves' hyperthyroidism and ophthalmopathy. Amplification of TCR beta CDR3 regions used RNA as the template. HTBI primers were the set used in a first-round RT-PCR of the TCR CDR3. One entry per CDR3 protein, called by TCRdb with MiXCR from the multiplex PCR reads. There are nearly 600,000 distinct CDR3 sequences in the sample; around 13% occur only once, and approximately 5.7% lies in the top ten. Sequencing was performed on blood. The receptors stem from a woman aged 30 to 39 with Graves' hyperthyroidism that later progressed to Graves' ophthalmopathy.

This clonotype was found many times. The rearrangement joins TRBV10-3 to TRBJ1-2; D is possibly TRBD1 (5 bases). Trimming pared 11 bases from V and 4 bases from J, leaving 32 bases between. Looked up from germline, CDR1 is ENHRY and CDR2 is SYGVKD. This CDR3 has 18 amino acids. The CDR3 DNA sequence: TGTGCCGTACTTTCCCGCGTGACGGGGCCGGCCGAAATCTATGGCTACACCTTC. This encodes CAVLSRVTGPAEIYGYTF.

This clonotype has ten or more counts. The chain links TRBV7-2 to TRBJ2-5; D not resolved. Germline V gives CDR1 SGHTA, CDR2 FQGNSA. V lost 0 bases to trimming and J lost 8 bases, with 7 bases between them. The CDR3 consists of 12 residues. In DNA, the CDR3 is TGTGCCAGCAGCTTAGCCTTCGGCACCCAGTACTTC. This gives the protein CASSLAFGTQYF.

This clonotype was recorded at least ten times. This chain joins TRBV30 and TRBJ1-1; no firm D call. Germline V lookup: CDR1 GTSNPN, CDR2 SVGIG (reference sequence). Trimming stripped 4 bases from V and 1 base from J, with 10 bases between. The CDR3 is made up of 13 amino acids. The CDR3 is CAWTSYPNTEAFF. DNA of the CDR3: TGTGCCTGGACCTCATACCCGAACACTGAAGCTTTCTTT. The whole variable domain, filled in from reference TRBV30 and TRBJ1-1, reads SQTIHQWPATLVQPVGSPLSLECTVEGTSNPNLYWYRQAAGRGLQLLFYSVGIGQISSEVPQNLSASRPQDRQFILSSKKLLLSDSGFYLCAWTSYPNTEAFFGQGTRLTVV.

V usage is TRBV20-1 and J usage is TRBJ2-4; 8 bases agree with TRBD1. Germline CDR1 DFQATT, CDR2 SNEGSKA (reference sequence). This CDR3 is built from 16 residues. V shed 6 bases, J shed 6 bases, and the junction held 16 bases outside the gene matches. The CDR3 DNA reads as TGCAGTGCCATACCGGACAGGGCCTCGTTCGGAAACATTCAGTACTTC. Protein product: CSAIPDRASFGNIQYF.

This clonotype has only a few counts. J is TRBJ2-1 and V is TRBV6-1; D is perhaps TRBD1 (5 bases). The germline CDR1 and CDR2 sequences are MNHNS and SASEGT. Trimming stripped 8 bases from V and 6 bases from J, with 11 bases between. This CDR3 comprises 12 residues. The CDR3 sequence: CASGGDSNEQFF. CDR3 coding DNA: TGTGCCAGCGGCGGAGACAGCAATGAGCAGTTCTTC.

In this sample, this clonotype turned up many times. The genes are TRBV12-3 or TRBV12-4 and TRBJ1-2; D unclear. V dropped 5 bases and J dropped 6 bases, with 10 bases sitting between them. This CDR3 has 12 residues. CDR3 sequence (DNA): TGTGCCAGCAGTCAAACGGCAGATGGCTACACCTTC. Encoded protein: CASSQTADGYTF.

Ten or more counts support this clonotype. The rearrangement links TRBV28 to TRBJ1-2; 7 bases are a match to TRBD1. The V and J ends lost 9 bases and 8 bases, in that order; junction bases with no gene match: 21. The germline gives CDR1 MDHEN, CDR2 SYDVKM. The CDR3 loop spans 16 amino acids. The DNA for the CDR3 is TGTGCCAGTGAAGGAGGACAGGCCGCCGAGGCTTGGGGCTACACCTTC. Protein: CASEGGQAAEAWGYTF.

This clonotype was detected only a few times. This chain uses TRBV6-1 with TRBJ2-5, with 8 bases identical to TRBD2. Germline V gene sequence: CDR1 MNHNS, CDR2 SASEGT. The CDR3 is made up of 14 amino acids. V trimming: 1 base; J trimming: 9 bases; junction bases outside the gene matches: 7. In nucleotides, the CDR3 is TGTGCCAGCAGTGAAGGACCGGGGGGGTTGTCCCAGTACTTC. This codes for CASSEGPGGLSQYF.

A few counts support this clonotype. The chain employs TRBV5-5 and TRBJ1-1, with TRBD1 as a possible D gene (5 bases). This CDR3 region has 14 residues. Germline CDR1 reads SGHKS; CDR2 reads YYEKEE (reference sequence). Trimming pared 2 bases from V and 2 bases from J, leaving 10 bases between. CDR3 amino acids: CASSFKGDNTEAFF. As DNA, the CDR3 is TGTGCCAGCAGCTTTAAAGGGGATAACACTGAAGCTTTCTTT.

This clonotype has just a few counts. The chain is built from TRBV30 and TRBJ2-7, with TRBD2 matching 8 bases. Germline assignment: CDR1 GTSNPN and CDR2 SVGIG (reference sequence). V dropped 0 bases and J dropped 3; count of bases not matched to a gene: 4. CDR3 length: 14 amino acids. The CDR3 loop reads CAWSVSGGFYEQYF. The DNA of the CDR3 is TGTGCCTGGAGTGTGAGCGGGGGATTCTACGAGCAGTACTTC.

This clonotype showed up just a few times. The rearrangement uses TRBV5-1 and TRBJ2-1, with D unclear. The germline V gene encodes CDR1 SGHRS and CDR2 YFSETQ. The CDR3 sequence is 15 residues long. Trimming shortened V by 6 bases and J by 4 bases, and 17 bases separated the two germline ends. The CDR3 DNA reads as TGCGCCAGCAAGACCGACCCCGAAACTTACAATGAGCAGTTCTTC. Its translation is CASKTDPETYNEQFF.

This clonotype came up a few times. This chain joins TRBV4-3 and TRBJ2-2, with 12 positions matching TRBD2. Unmatched junction bases numbered 7, after V lost 2 bases and J lost 3 bases. The CDR3 spans 18 residues. CDR1 and CDR2 (germline): LGHNA, YSLEER. Written as DNA, the CDR3 is TGCGCCAGCAGCCAAATAGGACTAGCGGGATGGGACACCGGGGAGCTGTTTTTT. Translated, it gives CASSQIGLAGWDTGELFF.

The chain joins TRBV2 to TRBJ1-4; 9 bases agree with TRBD1. The length of the CDR3 is 13 residues. CDR1 is SNHLY and CDR2 is FYNNEI in the germline V gene. V shed 7 bases and J 8 bases; nucleotides not matched to a gene: 5. CDR3 protein: CASTGTGTEKLFF. For the CDR3, the DNA is TGTGCCAGCACCGGGACAGGGACCGAAAAACTGTTTTTT.